This T cell receptor (beta chain) is drawn from a study of OX40 agonist ivuxolimab in advanced cancers. Study-level background: Ivuxolimab was a fully human IgG2 agonistic monoclonal antibody targeting the costimulatory receptor OX40 (CD134). Intravenous ivuxolimab was administered to patients every 2 weeks at six dose levels: 0.01, 0.1, 0.3, 1.5, 3 and 10 mg/kg. Of the approximately 54 dose-escalation patients, hepatocellular carcinoma was present in roughly 19, melanoma in approximately 15, renal cell carcinoma in 9 and head and neck cancer in 9. The dose-escalation cohort was about 87% male with a mean age of approximately 59 years, ranging from roughly 20 to 80. Patients were allowed to have had prior anti-PD-1, anti-PD-L1 or anti-CTLA-4 therapy, and 40% of the dose-escalation patients had previously received checkpoint inhibitors. Three dose-escalation patients achieved partial responses, one with hepatocellular carcinoma and two with cutaneous melanoma. Peripheral TCRbeta sequencing was intended to test whether TCR sequence diversity was altered and clonal T-cell expansion was caused by ivuxolimab. The paper covers the monotherapy dose-escalation part of the phase I ivuxolimab trial, which included N ≈ 50 patients.

As regards this clone: Its recognized antigen is unknown. There are no base qualities to consult, and no much larger clone falls within one base.

The trial excluded patients who had a history of autoimmune disease or were on systemic immunosuppression. In every dose cohort, peripheral blood was drawn for TCR sequencing at baseline, cycle 4 day 1, and cycle 7 day 1. Samples were obtained from an open-label, multicenter, first-in-human phase I dose-escalation trial of ivuxolimab. Adults with locally advanced or metastatic melanoma, renal cell, hepatocellular, or head and neck squamous cell carcinoma were enrolled in the trial. Before TCR sequencing, CD4+ T cells and CD8+ T cells were sorted from peripheral blood as separate populations. The research as a whole found: At doses from 0.1 to 3.0 mg/kg, clonal expansion was seen in both CD4+ and CD8+ blood T cells between baseline and week 6. Low levels of normalized T-cell clonal expansion were also seen in some nonresponding patients. After ivuxolimab, CD8+ T cells had more expanded clones than CD4+ T cells on average. In the 0.1-3.0 mg/kg groups, partial responders were among the patients with the lowest normalized peripheral clonal expansion, particularly in CD8+ T cells. Which antigens the clonally expanded peripheral T cells were specific for was not determined.

To sequence the TCRbeta CDR3 region, genomic DNA was isolated from the sorted cells. The immunoSEQ Assay was used to sequence the TCRbeta CDR3 regions. TCRdb took over this immuneACCESS table, retaining in-frame rearrangements with V and J assigned. Such tables are incomplete; in checked studies, under half of the missing clones stem from an unresolved V gene, and the remainder is unexplained. The sample table holds some 50,000 clones, of which roughly 90% were seen once. In total, the top ten clones hold less than 40% of the sample. The junction shows trimming of 4 bases on V and 5 bases on J, and the gene matches do not reach 6 bases of it. The CDR3 measures 15 amino acids from cysteine to phenylalanine. The sequence is cut down to CDR3 DNA, 45 bases in frame from base 1. CDR1 and CDR2, per the germline V gene, are MGHRA and YSYEKL.

The receptor chain draws on TRBV4-1 and TRBJ2-1, and 9 bases in between align with TRBD2. The receptor comes from an adult with an advanced solid tumor such as melanoma, head and neck, liver or kidney cancer. This specimen consisted of CD4+ or CD8+ T cells sorted from blood, obtained in a trial of the OX40 agonist ivuxolimab. The CDR3 amino acid sequence is: CASSPRSGGNNEQFF. The sequenced DNA is TGCGCCAGCAGCCCCCGTAGCGGGGGTAACAATGAGCAGTTCTTC.